This T cell receptor beta chain was recorded in a study of cytomegalovirus exposure and HLA in healthy donors. V was cut by 0 bases and J by 2 bases, with 11 bases left in between. Germline loops: CDR1 MGHRA, CDR2 YSYEKL. The CDR3 totals 17 residues. Both 60 Vbeta primers and 13 Jbeta primers went into the PCR. The data were produced by immunoSEQ multiplex PCR, yet TCRdb's version contains in-frame clones alone and is incomplete. The sample gives approximately 170,000 clones, approximately 81% of which show up once; nearly 2.5% is in the top ten. J is TRBJ2-6 and V is TRBV4-1; D not certain. The TCR was taken from a male donor in good health and CMV-seronegative. Sample: PBMCs. CDR3 sequence: CASSQDQIHPGANVLTF. The CDR3 nucleotides are TGCGCCAGCAGCCAAGATCAAATACACCCTGGGGCCAACGTCCTGACTTTC.